This T cell receptor (beta chain) emerged from a study of OX40 agonist ivuxolimab in advanced cancers. General observations from the study: Antigen specificity of clonally expanded peripheral T cells was not established. CD8+ T cells were the subset that, on average, had more expanded clones than CD4+.

Concerning this clone itself: Its target is unknown.

The assay was immunoSEQ multiplex PCR, and TCRdb's table has in-frame clones only and misses some. The sample holds roughly 72,000 clones, approximately 89% seen once. The CDR3 covers 17 residues. CDR1 is SGHRS, CDR2 YFSETQ, per germline. V shed 0 bases and J 2 bases; nucleotides not matched to a gene: 7. Patients were excluded for autoimmune disease history or systemic immunosuppression. Material: CD4+ or CD8+ T cells sorted from blood, obtained in a trial of the OX40 agonist ivuxolimab. The chain uses TRBV5-1 and TRBJ1-3; 8 bases line up with TRBD1. The TCR was taken from an adult with an advanced solid tumor such as melanoma, head and neck, liver or kidney cancer. CDR3 protein: CASSLGSGQGPGNTIYF. The CDR3 nucleotides are TGCGCCAGCAGCTTGGGCTCAGGACAGGGCCCTGGAAACACCATATATTTT.